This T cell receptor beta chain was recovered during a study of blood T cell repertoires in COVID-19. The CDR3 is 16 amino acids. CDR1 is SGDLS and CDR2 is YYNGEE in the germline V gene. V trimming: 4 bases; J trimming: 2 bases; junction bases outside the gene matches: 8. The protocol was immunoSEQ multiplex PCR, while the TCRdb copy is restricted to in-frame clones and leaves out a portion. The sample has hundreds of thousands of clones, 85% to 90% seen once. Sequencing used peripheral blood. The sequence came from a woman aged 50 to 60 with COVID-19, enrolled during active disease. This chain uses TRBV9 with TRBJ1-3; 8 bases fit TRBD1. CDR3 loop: CASSPGTGRTGNTIYF. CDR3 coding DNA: TGTGCCAGCAGCCCGGGGACAGGCCGAACTGGAAACACCATATATTTT.